Shown below are 3 T cell receptor beta chains from a single sample sequenced in a study of beta chain features in type 1 diabetes. As every portion of the isolated RNA was reverse transcribed, the sequencing read expressed TCRB transcripts. Repertoires were generated with immunoSEQ multiplex PCR, while TCRdb's copy carries only in-frame clones and drops some. This table has some 150,000 clones, about 10% appearing once. The source material was central memory CD4+ T cells from blood. Receptor source: a young man in good health.

This clone was recorded a few times. The chain recombines TRBV19 with TRBJ1-5; a weak D match, TRBD1 (5 bases). Germline CDR1 reads LNHDA; CDR2 reads SQIVND (reference sequence). This CDR3 has 14 residues. V shed 3 bases and J shed 5 bases, with 11 bases lying between them. This CDR3 reads CASSIRRGDQPQHF. The CDR3 DNA sequence: TGTGCCAGTAGTATTAGGCGGGGGGATCAGCCCCAGCATTTT.

V gene TRBV7-2 combines with J gene TRBJ2-3; TRBD1 might be the D (5 bases). The CDR3 spans 14 residues. V shed 5 bases and J shed 0 bases, with 9 bases lying between them. Looked up from germline, CDR1 is SGHTA and CDR2 is FQGNSA. The CDR3 region is CASSPRQSTDTQYF. The CDR3 coding sequence is TGTGCCAGCAGCCCCCGACAGAGCACAGATACGCAGTATTTT.

The chain combines TRBV11-2 with TRBJ2-5; maybe TRBD1 (8 bases). The CDR3 totals 16 residues. Trimming shortened V by 3 bases and J by 2 bases, and 16 bases separated the two germline ends. CDR1 and CDR2 from the germline V gene are SGHAT and FQNNGV. This CDR3 reads CASSFGGDRNQETQYF. The CDR3 coding sequence is TGTGCCAGCAGCTTTGGGGGGGACAGGAATCAAGAGACCCAGTACTTC.